This T cell receptor (beta chain) came from a study of PD-L1 blockade in urothelial cancer (dated by TCRdb to between 2016 and 2019). Concerning the study at large: Therapy was started at some point between 2012 and 2014 for all patients, and atezolizumab 1,200 mg was administered intravenously every 3 weeks. A median of about 140,000 T cells and some 90,000 unique TCRs was obtained from blood samples, and a median clonality of about 0.08 was observed. Patients had an ECOG performance status of 0 or 1 and had received between 0 and 3 prior chemotherapy regimens. About nine tenths of the roughly 29 patients were males with bladder-origin urothelial cancer, and 18 of 29 reported a prior smoking history. Durable clinical benefit was achieved by nine patients and was not achieved by 20 patients. Pretreatment blood TCR-seq was available for 30 or so patients, at least one posttreatment blood collection was obtained for some 24 patients, and tumor TCR-seq was available for some 24 patients. Blood samples were analyzed at two time points: 3 weeks after treatment start (second dose) and 6 weeks after treatment start. Progression-free survival longer than 6 months counted as durable clinical benefit, and TCR features were additionally tested against both progression-free and overall survival. TCR sequencing covered pretreatment tumor samples and matched, serially collected peripheral blood taken before and after atezolizumab treatment. An exploratory multi-omic analysis was conducted of the somatic, immune and clinical correlates of response to PD-L1 blockade with atezolizumab in urothelial cancer. Whole exome sequencing and RNA sequencing of pretreatment tumors were performed alongside TCR sequencing in the same patients.

Note on this clone: Its antigen is not yet known. Base qualities are not provided; no much larger clone lies one nucleotide away.

Summary of the overall study and its limitations: Patients with durable benefit showed greater expansion of tumor-associated TCR clones in peripheral blood 3 weeks after starting treatment (n ≈ 21, p = 0.022). Small sample size (n ≈ 30) and many exploratory analyses mean the results are intended to be hypothesis-generating. A pretreatment peripheral blood TCR clonality below the median was linked to improved progression-free and overall survival.

A total of 25 to 30 patients with locally advanced or metastatic urothelial carcinoma, treated at Memorial Sloan Kettering on a trial protocol, made up the cohort. Peripheral blood mononuclear cells were collected pretreatment and during treatment, with between 1 and 8 total time points per patient. The Qiagen DNeasy Blood extraction kit was used to purify genomic DNA from total PBMCs and tumor samples. PBMCs were collected pretreatment and during treatment, and were isolated and stored as previously described. V trim: 4 bases; J trim: 7 bases; unmatched bases: 12. The CDR3 contains 15 residues, cysteine and phenylalanine counted. The read is trimmed to its CDR3 DNA, 45 bases read in frame from base 1. CDR1 and CDR2 were assigned from the germline V gene (reference sequence) as MNHEY and SMNVEV. Synthetic TCR analog templates were spiked into each PCR to estimate absolute template abundance from read counts. The immunoSEQ assay used bias-controlled V and J gene primers to amplify TCRbeta CDR3 regions from genomic DNA. Sequencing of rearranged TCRbeta segments was performed at approximately 20X coverage. Under the source paper's analysis protocol: Clustering was used to correct sequencing errors, and CDR3s were annotated against IMGT so that V, D and J genes could be assigned. Out-of-frame and stop-codon sequences were excluded, and only productive TCRbeta rearrangements were used in downstream analyses. Clonality was calculated as one minus the Shannon entropy normalized by the log of the number of unique productive sequences. Fisher's exact test with Benjamini-Hochberg correction, using a cutoff of adjusted p below 0.01, was how clones that differed between time points or between blood and tumor were identified. TCRdb provides this immuneACCESS table in a form limited to in-frame rearrangements. Some clones are lacking; in checked studies, under half of them reflect an unresolved V gene, and why the rest are absent is not known. V and J calls and clone size follow that table, whereas D and trimming were derived from the DNA. This sample gives around 14,000 clones in total; around 89% of them show up just once. The top ten hold over 12% of the sample.

This sequence originates from a man between 65 and 85 years old with urothelial cancer. Sample: PBMCs, taken around atezolizumab (anti-PD-L1) treatment. This chain joins TRBV27 to TRBJ2-7; 8 middle bases align to TRBD1. The CDR3 protein sequence reads: CASSWADRGKEEQYF. The nucleotide sequence reads as follows: TGTGCCAGCAGTTGGGCCGACAGGGGAAAGGAAGAGCAGTACTTC.